These 16 T cell receptor beta chains were all obtained from the same sample, sequenced in a study of T cell responses to AZD1222 COVID-19 vaccine. Data came from immunoSEQ multiplex PCR; TCRdb stores just in-frame clones and leaves some out. The table records over 60,000 clones, 88% of them present only once. The material was peripheral blood, obtained 28 days after the second dose of the MenACWY control vaccine. The receptors were gathered from an adult who received the MenACWY meningococcal vaccine as a control.

The CDR3 DNA reads as TGTGCCAGCAGCTTAGGTGGGAGGGCCGTTGCAGATACGCAGTATTTT. This gives the protein CASSLGGRAVADTQYF. The chain joins TRBV7-2 to TRBJ2-3, with 7 bases aligning to TRBD2. The CDR3 has 16 residues. Trimming at V came to 1 base and at J to 4 bases, leaving 8 bases not matched to a gene. Germline CDR1 SGHTA, CDR2 FQGNSA.

The chain uses TRBV6-2 or TRBV6-3 and TRBJ2-7; D unclear. The CDR3 is made up of 14 amino acids. Trimming took 6 bases from V and 0 from J, leaving 12 bases between them. Germline V CDR1 and CDR2: MNHEY, SVGEGT. The CDR3 nucleotides are TGTGCCAGCAGCCCTCCTAGGGCCTCCTACGAGCAGTACTTC. It specifies CASSPPRASYEQYF.

V is TRBV10-3 and J is TRBJ2-7; D is possibly TRBD1 or TRBD2 (6 bases each). V was pared by 6 bases and J by 5 bases, with 11 bases between. The CDR3 spans 12 residues. CDR1 is ENHRY and CDR2 is SYGVKD in the germline V gene. CDR3 coding DNA: TGTGCCATCAGAGAGGGGGGCAACGAGCAGTACTTC. Its translation is CAIREGGNEQYF.

The chain is built from TRBV19 and TRBJ2-7; D may be TRBD1 (6 bases). This CDR3 comprises 16 residues. Deletions cut 0 bases from V and 2 bases from J, with 14 bases between. Germline-derived CDR1 and CDR2 are LNHDA and SQIVND (reference sequence). The CDR3 region has the DNA TGTGCCAGTAGTATAGAACAGGGCATGGGGGCCTACGAGCAGTACTTC. Translated: CASSIEQGMGAYEQYF.

V and J are TRBV12-3 or TRBV12-4 and TRBJ2-2; D unresolved. Trimming took 2 bases from V and 7 from J, leaving 8 bases between them. This CDR3 spans 13 amino acids. As DNA, the CDR3 is TGTGCCAGCAGTTTAATCATGGACGGGGAGCTGTTTTTT. It is translated as CASSLIMDGELFF.

This clone has a handful of counts. The rearrangement uses TRBV2 and TRBJ2-2; TRBD1 aligns across 8 bases. Trimming took 3 bases from V and 3 from J; bases not matched to a gene: 3. Germline V gives CDR1 SNHLY, CDR2 FYNNEI. CDR3 length: 15 residues. For the CDR3, the DNA is TGTGCCAGCAGTGAGGACAGGGTGGACACCGGGGAGCTGTTTTTT. Encoded protein: CASSEDRVDTGELFF.

This clone occurred once. The chain links TRBV25-1 to TRBJ1-1; D uncertain. Germline V gene lookup returns CDR1 MGHDK and CDR2 SYGVNS. V was clipped by 5 bases and J by 2 bases, with 12 bases between them. The CDR3 extends over 14 amino acids. CDR3 DNA: TGTGCCAGCAGTAACACCCCCCTTAACACTGAAGCTTTCTTT. Its protein product is CASSNTPLNTEAFF.

This clone appeared a few times. The chain couples TRBV4-1 to TRBJ2-7, with D hard to call. Germline V gene sequence: CDR1 MGHRA, CDR2 YSYEKL. This CDR3 has 15 amino acids. The V end lost 3 bases, the J end lost 4 bases, and 16 bases lay between the germline ends. The chain's CDR3 is CASSHEAKGIYEQYF. Written as DNA, the CDR3 is TGCGCCAGCAGCCATGAGGCCAAAGGGATTTACGAGCAGTACTTC.

This sequence joins TRBV4-2 and TRBJ2-7; 9 bases fit TRBD2. CDR1 LGHNA and CDR2 YNFKEQ come from the germline V gene. This CDR3 contains 16 residues. Trimming cost V 0 bases and J 3 bases; bases outside gene matches: 6. The CDR3 bases are TGTGCCAGCAGCCAAGATCTTGGCGGGGGGGTCTACGAGCAGTACTTC. It is translated as CASSQDLGGGVYEQYF.

The V gene is TRBV30, the J gene TRBJ2-3, with 8 nucleotides matching TRBD2. Germline V gene data show CDR1 as GTSNPN and CDR2 as SVGIG (reference sequence). V gave up 7 bases and J gave up 4 bases; unmatched junction bases: 10. The CDR3 contains 14 residues. CDR3: CAYQAGAGADTQYF. The CDR3 coding sequence is TGTGCCTACCAAGCGGGAGCGGGGGCAGATACGCAGTATTTT.

The chain uses TRBV21-1 and TRBJ1-1; TRBD1 is the table's D call and was not checked against the DNA. TRBV21-1 counts as a pseudogene. The CDR3 runs to 12 residues. The DNA for the CDR3 is TGTGCCAGCGCAGGCCTGAACACTGAAGCTTTCTTT. Its translation is CASAGLNTEAFF.

The chain employs TRBV13 and TRBJ2-2; D is unclear. This CDR3 is 15 amino acids long. Trimming shortened V by 2 bases and J by 1 base, and 8 bases separated the two germline ends. Germline V gene data show CDR1 as PRHDT and CDR2 as FYEKMQ (reference sequence). The CDR3 protein is CASSLSEKNTGELFF. CDR3 coding DNA: TGTGCCAGCAGCTTATCGGAAAAGAACACCGGGGAGCTGTTTTTT.

The J gene is TRBJ2-4, the V gene TRBV4-1; the match to TRBD2 covers 9 bases. CDR1 MGHRA and CDR2 YSYEKL come from the germline V gene. CDR3 length: 16 amino acids. V lost 1 base and J lost 8; bases outside the gene matches: 9. This chain's CDR3 is CASSQVPGTSRDIQYF. DNA of the CDR3: TGCGCCAGCAGCCAAGTCCCCGGGACTAGCCGTGACATTCAGTACTTC.

The rearrangement links TRBV3-1 (or the pseudogene TRBV3-2) to TRBJ2-3, with 7 nucleotides matching TRBD1. V was pared by 4 bases and J by 2 bases, with 6 bases of the junction left unmatched. Germline CDR1 reads LGHDT; CDR2 reads YNNKEL (reference sequence). This CDR3 is 15 amino acids long. CDR3 nucleotide sequence: TGTGCCAGCAGCCCGACAGGGCTTTACACAGATACGCAGTATTTT. Amino acids: CASSPTGLYTDTQYF.

V gene TRBV6-5 combines with J gene TRBJ2-2, with 11 bases aligning to TRBD1. Trimming took 5 bases from V and 8 from J; bases not matched to a gene: 7. CDR1 and CDR2 from the germline V gene are MNHEY and SVGAGI. The CDR3 runs 15 residues. The CDR3 sequence: CASSIGQGAGGELFF. The DNA for the CDR3 is TGTGCCAGCAGTATTGGACAGGGGGCTGGGGGGGAGCTGTTTTTT.

The rearrangement uses TRBV4-3 and TRBJ2-7; D is perhaps TRBD2 (6 bases). The CDR3 contains 16 residues. Germline V gene data show CDR1 as LGHNA and CDR2 as YSLEER. Trimming pared 0 bases from V and 3 bases from J, leaving 15 bases between. CDR3 sequence: CASSQEDSGLDYEQYF. CDR3 nucleotides: TGCGCCAGCAGCCAAGAAGATAGCGGATTGGACTACGAGCAGTACTTC.